Presented here are 30 T cell receptor beta chains from one specimen sequenced in a study of blood T cell repertoires in COVID-19. Some clones are missing from TCRdb's copy, which holds only in-frame ones; the method was immunoSEQ multiplex PCR. The sample holds hundreds of thousands of clones; around nine tenths are singletons and the top ten take 1.5% to 2%. The sequencing sample was made of PBMCs or T cells enriched from blood (not recorded which). These receptors all come from a woman in her fifties or sixties who had recovered from COVID-19.

The chain links TRBV12-3 or TRBV12-4 to TRBJ2-2; D not resolved. This CDR3 contains 12 residues. The V gene lost 6 bases and the J gene lost 1 base, with 3 bases spanning the gap. The CDR3 sequence: CASSGNTGELFF. The CDR3 DNA sequence: TGTGCCAGCAGCGGGAACACCGGGGAGCTGTTTTTT.

The V gene is TRBV5-3, the J gene TRBJ1-6; D remains unclear. TRBV5-3 is known as an ORF, though its function is uncertain. Trimming stripped 0 bases from V and 7 bases from J, with 14 bases between. CDR3 length equals 16 residues. In nucleotides, the CDR3 is TGTGCCAGAAGCTTGGCCGCCGAGGGAGGGAATTCACCCCTCCACTTT. Protein sequence: CARSLAAEGGNSPLHF.

V is TRBV6-6 and J is TRBJ2-1; a possible D gene is TRBD2 (8 bases). Germline V gene data show CDR1 as MNHNY and CDR2 as SVGAGI (reference sequence). Trimming took 6 bases from V and 6 from J, leaving 18 bases between them. CDR3 length: 15 amino acids. CDR3 DNA sequence: TGTGCCAGCAGAAACCGGGAGGGGGCCGGCAATGAGCAGTTCTTC. Translation gives CASRNREGAGNEQFF.

This clone has just one count. V usage is TRBV7-9 and J usage is TRBJ2-3, with TRBD1 identical over 10 bases. Germline V gives CDR1 SEHNR, CDR2 FQNEAQ (reference sequence). With V trimmed by 5 bases and J by 3 bases, 8 bases remained unmatched. This CDR3 region has 16 residues. The CDR3 nucleotides read TGTGCCAGCAGCGCCCCGGGACAGGGGCTAACAGATACGCAGTATTTT. It yields the protein CASSAPGQGLTDTQYF.

The rearrangement joins TRBV9 to TRBJ2-5, with D hard to call. Germline CDR1 is SGDLS and CDR2 is YYNGEE. V lost 2 bases and J 2 bases, leaving 7 bases between the germline ends. The CDR3 spans 13 residues. This chain's CDR3 is CASSVFGQETQYF. In DNA, the CDR3 is TGTGCCAGCAGCGTTTTCGGGCAAGAGACCCAGTACTTC.

J is TRBJ2-7 and V is TRBV2, with 8 bases identical to TRBD1. Germline CDR1 SNHLY, CDR2 FYNNEI. J lost 9 bases, V lost 7 bases, and 8 bases had no gene match. The CDR3 is 12 residues long. The DNA for the CDR3 is TGTGCCAGCAAACAGACAGGGGAGCGGCAGTACTTC. As protein: CASKQTGERQYF.

The V gene is TRBV7-9, the J gene TRBJ1-4; tentative D call: TRBD1 (5 bases). Per the germline V gene, CDR1 is SEHNR and CDR2 is FQNEAQ (reference sequence). Trimming pared 5 bases from V and 10 bases from J, leaving 20 bases between. The length of the CDR3 is 15 residues. CDR3 loop: CASSPPGTGGGKLFF. CDR3 nucleotide sequence: TGTGCCAGCAGCCCACCCGGGACGGGGGGGGGAAAACTGTTTTTT.

This chain uses TRBV4-2 with TRBJ2-1; perhaps TRBD2 as D (6 bases). Trimming removed 2 bases from V and 4 bases from J, with 12 bases in between. In germline, CDR1 is LGHNA, CDR2 YNFKEQ. The CDR3 totals 15 residues. CDR3 loop: CASSQYGTDYNEQFF. The CDR3, as DNA: TGTGCCAGCAGCCAATATGGGACTGATTACAATGAGCAGTTCTTC.

The chain employs TRBV6-5 and TRBJ2-1, with TRBD1 matching over 9 bases. This CDR3 has 15 amino acids. The ends lost 2 bases at V and 7 bases at J; junction bases unmatched: 6. Germline V CDR1 and CDR2: MNHEY, SVGAGI. The CDR3 DNA is TGTGCCAGCAGTTACCGGACAGGGGTCCAAAATGAGCAGTTCTTC. This translates into CASSYRTGVQNEQFF.

The chain uses TRBV27 and TRBJ2-5; D remains unclear. Per the germline V gene, CDR1 is MNHEY and CDR2 is SMNVEV (reference sequence). There are 15 residues in the CDR3. Trimming cost V 10 bases and J 1 base, with 19 bases left between them. The CDR3 coding sequence is TGTGCCACCCTAACCACCGCAGGCGTCCAAGAGACCCAGTACTTC. Its translation: CATLTTAGVQETQYF.

This clone turned up a few times. The chain combines TRBV19 with TRBJ2-1, with D maybe TRBD1 (6 bases). The CDR3 sequence is 14 residues long. The V gene's germline CDR1 is LNHDA and CDR2 SQIVND (reference sequence). With 5 bases removed from V and 2 bases from J, the gap between germline ends came to 10 bases. Here the CDR3 DNA reads TGTGCCAGTAGTCAGGGGCGCGCCTACAATGAGCAGTTCTTC. It translates to CASSQGRAYNEQFF.

The chain couples TRBV28 to TRBJ1-6; TRBD1 aligns across 9 bases. V lost 5 bases, J lost 10 bases, and 12 bases stayed unmatched. CDR1 and CDR2 from the germline V gene are MDHEN and SYDVKM. The CDR3 has 16 amino acids. Here the CDR3 DNA reads TGTGCCAGCAGTGGGACAGGGAAAGTATCAGGGTCACCCCTCCACTTT. This gives the protein CASSGTGKVSGSPLHF.

The genes are TRBV9 and TRBJ2-3; TRBD2 aligns across 7 bases. This CDR3 comprises 16 residues. Trimming cost V 0 bases and J 2 bases; bases outside gene matches: 6. Per germline, CDR1 SGDLS and CDR2 YYNGEE. CDR3 loop: CASSVEESGITDTQYF. In nucleotides, the CDR3 is TGTGCCAGCAGCGTAGAAGAGAGCGGGATCACAGATACGCAGTATTTT.

The J gene is TRBJ1-1, the V gene TRBV7-2, with D possibly TRBD1 on 6 matching bases. Per the germline V gene, CDR1 is SGHTA and CDR2 is FQGNSA. CDR3 length: 14 amino acids. Trimming left V 4 bases short and J 6 bases short, with 15 bases between. The chain's CDR3 is CASSYLRQAAEAFF. DNA for the CDR3: TGTGCCAGCAGCTACTTACGACAGGCCGCTGAAGCTTTCTTT.

With regard to this clone: One junction end disagrees with the germline gene, perhaps due to a read error. The rearrangement joins TRBV7-7 to TRBJ2-1; 9 nucleotides match TRBD1. The CDR3 runs 15 residues. Germline values: CDR1 SSHAT, CDR2 FNYEAQ (reference sequence). The chain's CDR3 is CASSLAPGQGSEQFF. CDR3 DNA: TGTGCTAGCAGCTTAGCTCCGGGACAGGGCTCAGAGCAGTTCTTC.

This clone appeared a single time. The V and J genes are TRBV4-2 and TRBJ2-1, with a weak D call TRBD2 (6 bases). Trimming took 1 base from V and 9 from J, leaving 16 bases between them. CDR3 length: 15 amino acids. Germline V gives CDR1 LGHNA, CDR2 YNFKEQ. Here the CDR3 reads CASSQVSGSLGEQFF. The CDR3 DNA reads TGTGCCAGCAGCCAAGTATCCGGGAGTTTGGGTGAGCAGTTCTTC.

The CDR3 protein is CASSFQGRGSPLHF. The CDR3 nucleotides read TGTGCCAGCAGCTTTCAGGGAAGGGGCTCACCCCTCCACTTT. The V call is TRBV7-9, the J call TRBJ1-6, with D perhaps TRBD1 (5 bases). From germline, CDR1 is SEHNR and CDR2 FQNEAQ (reference sequence). The CDR3 sequence is 14 residues long. V lost 3 bases, J lost 10 bases, and 13 bases lay in between.

This chain joins TRBV25-1 and TRBJ1-2; 8 nucleotides align to TRBD1. Germline-derived CDR1 and CDR2 are MGHDK and SYGVNS. Trimming cost V 3 bases and J 8 bases; bases outside gene matches: 5. The CDR3 contains 13 residues. CDR3 loop: CASSDDRGYGYTF. CDR3 DNA sequence: TGTGCCAGCAGTGACGACAGGGGATACGGCTACACCTTC.

This chain uses TRBV6-5 with TRBJ1-3, with D unresolved. Germline V gene sequence: CDR1 MNHEY, CDR2 SVGAGI. V was trimmed by 4 bases and J by 4 bases, leaving 5 bases between them. The CDR3 covers 12 residues. CDR3 residues: CASSSFGNTIYF. The CDR3 bases are TGTGCCAGCAGTTCGTTCGGAAACACCATATATTTT.

The V and J genes are TRBV7-8 and TRBJ2-5, with 11 bases lining up with TRBD2. CDR1 and CDR2 from the germline V gene are SGHVS and FQNEAQ. The CDR3 has 14 amino acids. V lost 7 bases, J lost 2 bases, and 3 bases stayed unmatched. CDR3 in amino acids: CASTTSGVQETQYF. CDR3 in DNA: TGTGCCAGCACGACTAGCGGGGTACAAGAGACCCAGTACTTC.

This rearrangement joins TRBV2 to TRBJ1-1; no reliable D call. V gave up 8 bases and J gave up 0 bases, with 7 bases separating them. CDR3 size: 12 residues. Germline CDR1 is SNHLY and CDR2 is FYNNEI. CDR3 in DNA: TGTGCCAGCGCACAGTTGAACACTGAAGCTTTCTTT. Translated: CASAQLNTEAFF.

This clone has a single count. The J gene is TRBJ1-1, the V gene TRBV6-5; 9 nucleotides align to TRBD1. The germline V gene has CDR1 MNHEY and CDR2 SVGAGI. The length of the CDR3 is 15 residues. V dropped 6 bases and J dropped 3; count of bases not matched to a gene: 8. The CDR3 protein is CASRSPDRGHTEAFF. CDR3 nucleotides: TGTGCCAGCAGATCCCCGGACAGGGGACACACTGAAGCTTTCTTT.

The rearrangement uses TRBV27 and TRBJ2-7, with D possibly TRBD1 on 6 matching bases. The ends were cut back, 2 bases at V and 1 base at J, with 9 bases in the middle. The CDR3 runs to 14 residues. CDR1 MNHEY and CDR2 SMNVEV come from the germline V gene (reference sequence). This chain's CDR3 is CASSLNRVSYEQYF. The CDR3 DNA is TGTGCCAGCAGTTTAAACAGGGTATCCTACGAGCAGTACTTC.

The chain links TRBV24-1 to TRBJ2-1; 10 bases match TRBD1. The CDR3 runs 20 residues. Trimming at V came to 4 bases and at J to 5 bases, leaving 19 bases not matched to a gene. The germline gives CDR1 KGHDR, CDR2 SFDVKD. The CDR3 here is CATSDTPGQGRWEKDNEQFF. Here the CDR3 DNA reads TGTGCCACCAGTGACACCCCGGGACAGGGGAGGTGGGAGAAGGACAATGAGCAGTTCTTC.

V usage is TRBV27 and J usage is TRBJ1-5; 8 nucleotides align to TRBD1. Germline CDR1 is MNHEY and CDR2 is SMNVEV (reference sequence). The CDR3 sequence is 15 residues long. The ends lost 5 bases at V and 3 bases at J; junction bases unmatched: 6. CDR3 bases: TGTGCCAGCAGTCCTACAGGGGGGTTCAATCAGCCCCAGCATTTT. Translating gives CASSPTGGFNQPQHF.

The chain uses TRBV18 and TRBJ2-7; tentatively, D is TRBD1 (7 bases). CDR3 size: 15 residues. Trimming pared 3 bases from V and 2 bases from J, leaving 14 bases between. Looked up from germline, CDR1 is KGHSH and CDR2 is LQKENI. CDR3 sequence: CASSPLGGGAYEQYF. CDR3 nucleotide sequence: TGTGCCAGCTCACCCCTAGGAGGGGGCGCCTACGAGCAGTACTTC.

This clone occurred a few times. CDR3 residues: CASSQGTGDNQPQHF. The CDR3 DNA reads as TGTGCCAGCAGCCAAGGGACAGGGGACAATCAGCCCCAGCATTTT. The chain recombines TRBV3-1 (or the pseudogene TRBV3-2) with TRBJ1-5; the match to TRBD1 covers 9 bases. The J segment lost 3 bases and the V segment lost 1 base, leaving 1 base of the junction unmatched. The germline gives CDR1 LGHDT, CDR2 YNNKEL (reference sequence). The CDR3 covers 15 residues.

J is TRBJ1-2 and V is TRBV10-3; D may be TRBD1 (5 bases). The germline V gene has CDR1 ENHRY and CDR2 SYGVKD. This CDR3 has 13 amino acids. Between the trimmed V and J ends, which lost 6 bases and 2 bases, there was a span of 10 bases. The CDR3 DNA reads as TGTGCCATCAGCCCAGGGCAGAACTATGGCTACACCTTC. As protein: CAISPGQNYGYTF.

The chain has TRBV28 and TRBJ2-5; TRBD2 matches 7 bases. V shed 3 bases and J 2 bases; nucleotides not matched to a gene: 9. Looked up from germline, CDR1 is MDHEN and CDR2 is SYDVKM. This CDR3 has 16 residues. DNA of the CDR3: TGTGCCAGCAGTTTCCCATCGGGAGGAAAACAAGAGACCCAGTACTTC. Translating it yields CASSFPSGGKQETQYF.

This chain connects TRBV18 to TRBJ2-7; TRBD1 agrees at 10 bases. The CDR3 extends over 14 amino acids. V lost 6 bases and J lost 6; bases outside the gene matches: 8. Germline assignment: CDR1 KGHSH and CDR2 LQKENI. This CDR3 is CASSPGTGEREQYF. The CDR3 DNA is TGTGCCAGCTCCCCCGGGACAGGGGAACGCGAGCAGTACTTC.